This T cell receptor (beta chain) is drawn from a study of blood T cell repertoires in COVID-19. Study overall: PBMCs, B-cell-depleted T cells, or T cells provided the cDNA or gDNA that made up the material.

Assay: immunoSEQ multiplex PCR; the TCRdb copy retains only in-frame clones and omits some. The sample yields 210,000 or so clones, roughly four fifths seen once. The V gene's germline CDR1 is SGDLS and CDR2 YYNGEE. The J segment lost 5 bases and the V segment lost 8 bases, leaving 8 bases of the junction unmatched. This CDR3 contains 14 residues. Followed longitudinally, the Seattle patients had been enrolled during active infection. This chain joins TRBV9 and TRBJ2-2; 8 nucleotides agree with TRBD2. The sequence came from a woman over 75 with COVID-19, enrolled during active disease. Sequenced sample: peripheral blood. This chain's CDR3 is CASTAGGGTGELFF. CDR3 DNA sequence: TGTGCCAGTACCGCGGGGGGAGGTACCGGGGAGCTGTTTTTT.